This T cell receptor (beta chain) was obtained from a study of blood T cell repertoires in COVID-19. Study background: In each case, the material was cDNA or gDNA derived from T cells, B-cell-depleted T cells, or PBMCs.

V shed 6 bases and J shed 2 bases, with 13 bases lying between them. Germline V CDR1 and CDR2: MNHEY, SVGAGI. The CDR3 loop spans 14 amino acids. Authors' analysis steps: Counts of nucleated cells, estimated from reference gene primer amplification, were obtained. Clones were sequenced by immunoSEQ multiplex PCR, and TCRdb holds only the in-frame ones, with some missing. The DNA gave D and trimming, while V, J and clone size come from that table. The table includes about 270,000 clones, roughly 86% detected once. As to this clone: Other DNA variants within this sample encode the same CDR3.

The sample taken for sequencing was peripheral blood. This chain uses TRBV6-5 with TRBJ2-5; tentative D call: TRBD2 (6 bases). The source of this sequence is a woman between 55 and 75 years old who had recovered from COVID-19. DNA for the CDR3: TGTGCCAGCAGGTTTCCGGGACTTCAAGAGACCCAGTACTTC. Translation gives CASRFPGLQETQYF.